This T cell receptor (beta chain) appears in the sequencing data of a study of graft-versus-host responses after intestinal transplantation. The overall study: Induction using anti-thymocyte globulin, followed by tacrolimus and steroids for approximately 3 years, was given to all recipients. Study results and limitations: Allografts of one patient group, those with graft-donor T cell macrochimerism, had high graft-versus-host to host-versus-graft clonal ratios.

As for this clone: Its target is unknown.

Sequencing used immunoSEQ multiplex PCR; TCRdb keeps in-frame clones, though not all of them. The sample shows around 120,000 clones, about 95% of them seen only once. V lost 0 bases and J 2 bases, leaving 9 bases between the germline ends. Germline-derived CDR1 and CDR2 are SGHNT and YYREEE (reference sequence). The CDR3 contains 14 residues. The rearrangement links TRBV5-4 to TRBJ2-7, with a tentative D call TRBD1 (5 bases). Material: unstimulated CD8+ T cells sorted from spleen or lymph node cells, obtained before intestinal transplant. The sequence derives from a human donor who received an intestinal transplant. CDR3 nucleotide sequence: TGTGCCAGCAGCTTGGAGTGGACACCCTACGAGCAGTACTTC. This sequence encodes CASSLEWTPYEQYF.